The 25 T cell receptor beta chains in this list originate from one sample, sequenced in a study of cytomegalovirus exposure and HLA in healthy donors (dated by TCRdb to about 2017). Library prep was done by the immunoSEQ multiplex PCR assay. TCRdb limited this immuneACCESS table to in-frame rearrangements with V and J called. A share of clones is missing; checked studies link under half to unresolved V genes, and the rest is unexplained. The sample has around 150,000 clones on record, approximately 82% of them singletons. Together, the top ten hold roughly 29% of the sample. The sequenced sample consisted of PBMCs. Receptor source: a young man in good health and CMV-seropositive.

V is TRBV6-6 and J is TRBJ2-7, with TRBD2 matching over 8 bases. V gave up 7 bases and J gave up 4 bases; unmatched junction bases: 12. Germline loops: CDR1 MNHNY, CDR2 SVGAGI (reference sequence). The CDR3 consists of 15 residues. In nucleotides, the CDR3 is TGTGCCAGCACTATGCGGGGGGCCGCCGGTTACGAGCAGTACTTC. Translated: CASTMRGAAGYEQYF.

This clone has just a few counts. The chain carries TRBV11-3 and TRBJ2-7, with TRBD2 as a possible D gene (7 bases). The V gene lost 5 bases and the J gene lost 1 base, with 12 bases spanning the gap. Per germline, CDR1 SGHNT and CDR2 YENEEA. This CDR3 is 14 amino acids long. This CDR3 reads CASSPGGSSYEQYF. CDR3 DNA sequence: TGTGCCAGCAGCCCGGGGGGCAGTTCCTACGAGCAGTACTTC.

This chain uses TRBV9 with TRBJ1-1, with 9 positions matching TRBD1. The germline V gene has CDR1 SGDLS and CDR2 YYNGEE. The CDR3 covers 16 residues. Germline trimming cut 4 bases from V and 2 bases from J; bases unmatched to any gene: 9. DNA for the CDR3: TGTGCCAGCAGCAGGGAGGGGACAGGGACTAACACTGAAGCTTTCTTT. It specifies CASSREGTGTNTEAFF. The complete variable domain, with remaining parts taken from reference TRBV9 and TRBJ1-1, reads DSGVTQTPKHLITATGQRVTLRCSPRSGDLSVYWYQQSLDQGLQFLIQYYNGEERAKGNILERFSAQQFPDLHSELNLSSLELGDSALYFCASSREGTGTNTEAFFGQGTRLTVV.

The chain couples TRBV4-1 to TRBJ2-1; D gene unclear. This CDR3 is 18 amino acids long. Germline V gives CDR1 MGHRA, CDR2 YSYEKL. The ends were cut back, 0 bases at V and 7 bases at J, with 22 bases in the middle. This CDR3 reads CASSQDSQIVVAHNEQFF. CDR3 sequence (DNA): TGCGCCAGCAGCCAAGACTCCCAAATCGTGGTAGCTCATAATGAGCAGTTCTTC.

CDR3 sequence: CASSPSPSGNYNEQFF. The CDR3 coding sequence is TGTGCCAGCTCACCATCCCCTAGCGGGAATTACAATGAGCAGTTCTTC. V usage is TRBV18 and J usage is TRBJ2-1; 9 nucleotides agree with TRBD2. After removal of 2 bases from V and 4 bases from J, the junction contained 6 bases not matched to a gene. Per the germline V gene, CDR1 is KGHSH and CDR2 is LQKENI. The CDR3 has 16 residues.

In its sample, this clone was seen a few times. The chain is built from TRBV19 and TRBJ1-5; 9 bases fit TRBD1. With V trimmed by 6 bases and J by 2 bases, 11 bases remained unmatched. Germline loops: CDR1 LNHDA, CDR2 SQIVND (reference sequence). This CDR3 region has 17 residues. Here the CDR3 DNA reads TGTGCCAGTAGCTATGGGACAGGGAATGTCGGCAATCAGCCCCAGCATTTT. This gives the protein CASSYGTGNVGNQPQHF.

The genes are TRBV6-5 and TRBJ1-2, with a possible D match to TRBD1 (6 bases). The ends were cut back, 4 bases at V and 3 bases at J, with 9 bases in the middle. Germline CDR1 MNHEY, CDR2 SVGAGI. This CDR3 comprises 13 residues. DNA of the CDR3: TGTGCCAGCAGTTCCACAGGGTACTATGGCTACACCTTC. Its translation is CASSSTGYYGYTF.

This clone was counted a single time. This chain joins TRBV11-3 and TRBJ2-3; the D gene is possibly TRBD1 (6 bases). Trimming cost V 2 bases and J 2 bases, with 11 bases left between them. The CDR3 runs to 15 residues. CDR1 SGHNT and CDR2 YENEEA come from the germline V gene. The CDR3 protein is CASSLTGLATDTQYF. CDR3 nucleotide sequence: TGTGCCAGCAGCTTAACAGGGCTGGCCACAGATACGCAGTATTTT.

This clone has more than one count but fewer than ten. The chain links TRBV7-8 to TRBJ1-6; D unclear. This CDR3 contains 17 residues. Germline V gives CDR1 SGHVS, CDR2 FQNEAQ. V was cut by 1 base and J by 0 bases, with 10 bases left in between. This CDR3 reads CASSLDEGSSYNSPLHF. CDR3 DNA sequence: TGTGCCAGCAGCTTAGATGAGGGTAGCTCCTATAATTCACCCCTCCACTTT. The full variable domain, its missing parts supplied by reference TRBV7-8 and TRBJ1-6, is GAGVSQSPRYKVAKRGQDVALRCDPISGHVSLFWYQQALGQGPEFLTYFQNEAQLDKSGLPSDRFFAERPEGSVSTLKIQRTQQEDSAVYLCASSLDEGSSYNSPLHFGNGTRLTVT.

V and J are TRBV15 and TRBJ2-5; TRBD2 aligns across 9 bases. The V gene's germline CDR1 is LNHNV and CDR2 YYDKDF (reference sequence). The CDR3 consists of 16 residues. With 1 base clipped from V and 5 bases from J, the junction kept 8 bases outside the gene matches. The CDR3 spells CATSRGGGREGETQYF. The CDR3 DNA is TGTGCCACCAGCAGAGGGGGCGGGAGGGAGGGGGAGACCCAGTACTTC. The full variable domain, its missing parts supplied by reference TRBV15 and TRBJ2-5, is DAMVIQNPRYQVTQFGKPVTLSCSQTLNHNVMYWYQQKSSQAPKLLFHYYDKDFNNEADTPDNFQSRRPNTSFCFLDIRSPGLGDTAMYLCATSRGGGREGETQYFGPGTRLLVL.

This clone was recorded only once. The CDR3 DNA reads TGTGCCAGCAGTTTAACAGGGGGCACTAATGAAAAACTGTTTTTT. It encodes CASSLTGGTNEKLFF. V and J are TRBV27 and TRBJ1-4; 9 bases fit TRBD1. The J segment lost 2 bases and the V segment lost 2 bases, leaving 0 bases of the junction unmatched. The CDR3 sequence is 15 residues long. From germline, CDR1 is MNHEY and CDR2 SMNVEV (reference sequence).

The V and J genes are TRBV7-9 and TRBJ2-1; a weak D match, TRBD2 (6 bases). Per germline, CDR1 SEHNR and CDR2 FQNEAQ (reference sequence). V shed 6 bases and J shed 9 bases, with 9 bases lying between them. This CDR3 has 11 amino acids. The CDR3 is CASRLGSEQFF. For the CDR3, the DNA is TGTGCCAGCAGGCTCGGGAGTGAGCAGTTCTTC. The full variable domain, completed using reference TRBV7-9 and TRBJ2-1, is DTGVSQNPRHKITKRGQNVTFRCDPISEHNRLYWYRQTLGQGPEFLTYFQNEAQLEKSRLLSDRFSAERPKGSFSTLEIQRTEQGDSAMYLCASRLGSEQFFGPGTRLTVL.

V usage is TRBV28 and J usage is TRBJ1-2; D is undetermined. This CDR3 comprises 13 residues. The V gene lost 2 bases and the J gene lost 5 bases, with 9 bases spanning the gap. Per the germline V gene, CDR1 is MDHEN and CDR2 is SYDVKM. CDR3 DNA sequence: TGTGCCAGCAGTTTAGGGTTGAGGTATGGCTACACCTTC. Translated, it gives CASSLGLRYGYTF.

CDR3 sequence: CSVAPWTGEQETQYF. CDR3 nucleotides: TGCAGCGTTGCCCCGTGGACAGGTGAACAAGAGACCCAGTACTTC. The chain uses TRBV29-1 and TRBJ2-5; 7 bases align to TRBD1. Germline-derived CDR1 and CDR2 are SQVTM and ANQGSEA. The CDR3 length is 15 residues. Germline trimming cut 4 bases from V and 2 bases from J; bases unmatched to any gene: 10.

CDR3 region: CASSEGFGVYNEQFF. In DNA, the CDR3 is TGCGCCAGCAGTGAGGGTTTTGGAGTGTACAATGAGCAGTTCTTC. The chain employs TRBV10-1 and TRBJ2-1; D call uncertain. From germline, CDR1 is WNHNN and CDR2 SYGVQD (reference sequence). The CDR3 runs 15 residues. V lost 2 bases, J lost 4 bases, and 12 bases lay in between.

The rearrangement uses TRBV19 and TRBJ2-6; D remains ambiguous. V was pared by 1 base and J by 0 bases, with 13 bases between. This CDR3 comprises 18 residues. The germline CDR1 and CDR2 sequences are LNHDA and SQIVND (reference sequence). The CDR3 nucleotides read TGTGCCAGTAGTATAGGTGGCAGTGGAGACTCTGGGGCCAACGTCCTGACTTTC. Translated: CASSIGGSGDSGANVLTF.

The rearrangement uses TRBV2 and TRBJ2-7; 8 bases line up with TRBD1. Germline V CDR1 and CDR2: SNHLY, FYNNEI. V trimming: 3 bases; J trimming: 2 bases; junction bases outside the gene matches: 6. The CDR3 totals 15 residues. CDR3: CASSDGRGRAYEQYF. For the CDR3, the DNA is TGTGCCAGCAGTGACGGCAGGGGGCGCGCCTACGAGCAGTACTTC.

V usage is TRBV6-4 and J usage is TRBJ2-7, with a possible D match to TRBD1 (5 bases). Deletions cut 8 bases from V and 7 bases from J, with 18 bases between. Germline V gene lookup returns CDR1 MRHNA and CDR2 SNTAGT. CDR3 length equals 13 residues. The CDR3 nucleotides are TGTGCCAGCGGGCCAGGGCCCTCGGGTGAGCAGTACTTC. Encoded protein: CASGPGPSGEQYF.

As for this clone: One end of the junction does not line up with germline, which may come from a read error. The rearrangement uses TRBV7-9 and TRBJ1-4; TRBD1 matches at 9 bases. The CDR3 totals 13 residues. The germline gives CDR1 SEHNR, CDR2 FQNEAQ (reference sequence). CDR3 coding DNA: TGTGCCAGCAGCTTAAAGCTTGGGACAGGGCTCCTTTTT. Protein sequence: CASSLKLGTGLLF.

This chain uses TRBV29-1 with TRBJ2-7; TRBD1 matches 8 bases. The CDR3 spans 12 residues. From germline, CDR1 is SQVTM and CDR2 ANQGSEA. V shed 5 bases, J shed 7 bases, and the junction held 7 bases outside the gene matches. This CDR3 is CSVLDRAGEQYF. CDR3 in DNA: TGCAGCGTTCTGGACAGGGCGGGTGAGCAGTACTTC.

The V and J genes are TRBV5-1 and TRBJ1-3, with 8 bases identical to TRBD1. The junction had 6 bases not matched to a gene; V was cut back by 1 base and J by 0 bases. Germline CDR1 is SGHRS and CDR2 is YFSETQ. The CDR3 runs 17 residues. In DNA form, the CDR3 reads TGCGCCAGCAGCTTGAGGGCAGGGGGCGCCTCTGGAAACACCATATATTTT. Its translation is CASSLRAGGASGNTIYF.

The J gene is TRBJ1-3, the V gene TRBV10-2; D is undetermined. The V end lost 2 bases, the J end lost 0 bases, and 5 bases lay between the germline ends. Germline CDR1 is WSHSY and CDR2 is SAAADI. This CDR3 spans 14 amino acids. Here the CDR3 reads CASSEEYSGNTIYF. Here the CDR3 DNA reads TGCGCCAGCAGTGAGGAGTACTCTGGAAACACCATATATTTT.

A single count supports this clone. The chain uses TRBV6-6 and TRBJ2-2; D is ambiguous. Trimming removed 1 base at V and 4 bases at J, with 4 bases between. Germline V gives CDR1 MNHNY, CDR2 SVGAGI (reference sequence). This CDR3 region has 13 residues. The CDR3: CASSYYSTGELFF. CDR3 coding DNA: TGTGCCAGCAGTTACTACTCCACCGGGGAGCTGTTTTTT.

This clone was found a few times. J is TRBJ2-7 and V is TRBV19, with a weak D call TRBD1 (5 bases). CDR3 length equals 12 residues. Germline V gene lookup returns CDR1 LNHDA and CDR2 SQIVND (reference sequence). Trimming removed 10 bases from V and 0 bases from J, with 10 bases in between. The CDR3 DNA sequence: TGTGCCACCACCACAGGCTCCTACGAGCAGTACTTC. It translates to CATTTGSYEQYF.

This chain connects TRBV6-7 to TRBJ1-5; 8 nucleotides line up with TRBD1. TRBV6-7 is an ORF for which the function is uncertain. V was clipped by 5 bases and J by 6 bases; unmatched bases: 9. The CDR3 has 15 amino acids. The CDR3 is CASSPGQGLTQPQHF. In nucleotides, the CDR3 is TGTGCCAGCAGTCCCGGACAGGGCCTAACTCAGCCCCAGCATTTT.